This T cell receptor (beta chain) was sequenced for a study of cytomegalovirus exposure and HLA in healthy donors. With 60 Vbeta and 13 Jbeta primers, the PCR was carried out. Generated by immunoSEQ multiplex PCR, the TCRdb table keeps only in-frame clones and is missing some. The table records about 200,000 clones, approximately 78% of them present only once. Study findings and constraints: TCR beta V segments were, for the most part, productive about 87% or about 30% of the time in an earlier analysis. It was likely that a cluster of highly shared sequence variants was a sequencing artifact.

The germline V gene has CDR1 SGHDT and CDR2 YYEEEE. V lost 3 bases and J 1 base, leaving 7 bases between the germline ends. This CDR3 is 14 amino acids long. Comments on this clone: Its specificity is not known.

The clonotype originates from a woman under 30 in good health and CMV-seronegative. Sequencing was performed on PBMCs. The chain uses TRBV5-6 and TRBJ2-2; tentatively, D is TRBD2 (5 bases). The DNA for the CDR3 is TGTGCCAGCAGCTCGGGGTGGAACACCGGGGAGCTGTTTTTT. Amino acid sequence: CASSSGWNTGELFF.